This T cell receptor beta chain was documented in a study of T cell changes during pregnancy in multiple sclerosis (dated by TCRdb to about 2019). In the study overall: In women with multiple sclerosis, the researchers looked at how the T cell repertoire shifted as pregnancy progressed.

According to the germline V gene (reference sequence), CDR1 reads GTSNPN and CDR2 reads SVGIG. Spanning cysteine to phenylalanine, the CDR3 consists of 15 amino acids. Only the CDR3 region is kept as DNA, spanning 45 bases read in frame from base 1. Trimming leaves V shorter by 2 bases and J shorter by 4 bases, with the junction holding 9 bases beyond the gene matches. Receptor libraries were prepared by the immunoSEQ multiplex PCR assay. The immuneACCESS repertoire file appears here via TCRdb, limited to in-frame rearrangements. These files lack a portion of the clones; in checked studies, under half of the deficit traces to unresolved V genes, and the cause of the others is not known. Recorded for this sample are some 80,000 clones; roughly 96% of them occurred a single time. About 1.2% of the sample lies in the top ten. Regarding this clone: Its antigen target is currently unknown. Base qualities are not provided; no much larger clone lies one nucleotide away.

Source: peripheral blood, taken in the second trimester of pregnancy. The clonotype comes from a female donor with multiple sclerosis, enrolled in a pregnancy study. The chain is made from TRBV30 and TRBJ1-1, with TRBD1 identical over 8 junction bases. The DNA reads as follows: TGTGCCTGGAGTCAGTTTCGACAGGGGAGCACTGAAGCTTTCTTT. Its amino acids are CAWSQFRQGSTEAFF.